One sample yielded the 30 T cell receptor beta chains listed below, sequenced in a study of blood T cell repertoires in COVID-19. Data came from immunoSEQ multiplex PCR; TCRdb stores just in-frame clones and leaves some out. This table has tens of thousands of clones, roughly 84% appearing once. The material sequenced was peripheral blood. The receptors originated from a woman in her 70s in a cohort sampled during active COVID-19.

This chain joins TRBV7-6 and TRBJ2-3; D is unresolved. The CDR3 runs to 13 residues. Germline V lookup: CDR1 SGHVS, CDR2 FNYEAQ. Between the trimmed V and J ends, which lost 4 bases and 2 bases, there was a span of 7 bases. CDR3 DNA: TGTGCCAGCAGCTCCCAGGTCACAGATACGCAGTATTTT. The encoded protein is CASSSQVTDTQYF.

This clone occurred once. This CDR3 reads CASSSRGQERIRFEQYF. The CDR3 DNA reads as TGTGCCAGCAGTTCCCGCGGACAGGAACGGATAAGGTTCGAGCAGTACTTC. This chain links TRBV27 with TRBJ2-7, with 7 bases lining up with TRBD1. V dropped 4 bases and J dropped 6; count of bases not matched to a gene: 18. This CDR3 has 17 amino acids. Germline CDR1 is MNHEY and CDR2 is SMNVEV (reference sequence).

The table lists this clone with a few counts. V and J are TRBV7-2 and TRBJ2-1, with 9 bases fitting TRBD2. The CDR3 has 14 residues. V was clipped by 3 bases and J by 5 bases; unmatched bases: 2. CDR1 and CDR2 from the germline V gene are SGHTA and FQGNSA. In DNA form, the CDR3 reads TGTGCCAGCAGCTTGGGACTAGCCCACAATGAGCAGTTCTTC. Encoded protein: CASSLGLAHNEQFF. The full variable domain, in which reference TRBV7-2 and TRBJ2-1 provide the parts outside the CDR3, is GAGVSQSPSNKVTEKGKDVELRCDPISGHTALYWYRQSLGQGLEFLIYFQGNSAPDKSGLPSDRFSAERTGGSVSTLTIQRTQQEDSAVYLCASSLGLAHNEQFFGPGTRLTVL.

This chain connects TRBV10-3 to TRBJ1-4, with 8 nucleotides matching TRBD1. The CDR3 is 14 amino acids. CDR1 is ENHRY and CDR2 is SYGVKD in the germline V gene. The trim removed 7 bases at V and 8 bases at J, leaving 9 bases unmatched. The CDR3 spells CAINDRGIGEKLFF. Written as DNA, the CDR3 is TGTGCCATCAATGACAGGGGAATTGGAGAAAAACTGTTTTTT.

The rearrangement joins TRBV29-1 to TRBJ2-3; the D gene is possibly TRBD2 (7 bases). The CDR3 runs to 14 residues. The V gene's germline CDR1 is SQVTM and CDR2 ANQGSEA. V lost 6 bases and J 1 base, leaving 14 bases between the germline ends. The CDR3 spells CSVERGGRTDTQYF. Here the CDR3 DNA reads TGCAGCGTGGAAAGGGGGGGACGCACAGATACGCAGTATTTT.

The chain has TRBV18 and TRBJ2-5; 9 positions agree with TRBD2. The CDR3 runs 16 residues. CDR1 and CDR2 (germline): KGHSH, LQKENI. Germline trimming cut 6 bases from V and 5 bases from J; bases unmatched to any gene: 13. The CDR3 region has the DNA TGTGCCAGCTCCCAGAACGGAGCGGGAGGTGGCGAGACCCAGTACTTC. Its translation is CASSQNGAGGGETQYF.

This clone was observed a single time. The chain joins TRBV7-3 to TRBJ2-5, with D possibly TRBD1 on 5 matching bases. Germline loops: CDR1 SGHTA, CDR2 FQGTGA. This CDR3 region has 15 residues. Deletions cut 2 bases from V and 2 bases from J, with 12 bases between. The chain's CDR3 is CASSLSGHRQETQYF. Here the CDR3 DNA reads TGTGCCAGCAGCTTATCTGGACACCGACAAGAGACCCAGTACTTC.

The chain employs TRBV19 and TRBJ2-2, with 7 positions matching TRBD2. Germline V gives CDR1 LNHDA, CDR2 SQIVND (reference sequence). The CDR3 length is 13 residues. V trimming: 7 bases; J trimming: 7 bases; junction bases outside the gene matches: 6. CDR3 protein: CASTPSGGGELFF. CDR3 DNA: TGTGCCAGTACCCCCTCGGGGGGCGGGGAGCTGTTTTTT.

The chain combines TRBV30 with TRBJ1-2; 7 bases line up with TRBD1. Germline CDR1 is GTSNPN and CDR2 is SVGIG (reference sequence). Trimming cost V 6 bases and J 5 bases; bases outside gene matches: 12. The CDR3 is made up of 14 amino acids. The CDR3 DNA follows: TGTGCCTGTAACCGGGACAGTGGAGGGTATGGCTACACCTTC. Its translation: CACNRDSGGYGYTF.

This chain joins TRBV10-2 and TRBJ1-2; 7 bases line up with TRBD1. CDR3 size: 12 residues. Trimming cost V 5 bases and J 5 bases; bases outside gene matches: 2. CDR1 is WSHSY, CDR2 SAAADI, per germline. This chain's CDR3 is CASSTGEYGYTF. CDR3 nucleotide sequence: TGCGCCAGCAGTACAGGGGAATATGGCTACACCTTC.

The gene calls are TRBV23-1 and TRBJ1-1; D might be TRBD1 (5 bases). Being an ORF, TRBV23-1 has a function that is uncertain. The V end lost 0 bases, the J end lost 5 bases, and 10 bases lay between the germline ends. This CDR3 contains 14 residues. For the CDR3, the DNA is TGCGCCAGCAGTCAATCGGGGGGTAGGACTGAAGCTTTCTTT. Its translation is CASSQSGGRTEAFF.

This chain connects TRBV6-6 to TRBJ2-6; D is possibly TRBD2 (5 bases). CDR1 and CDR2 from the germline V gene are MNHNY and SVGAGI (reference sequence). V was shortened by 8 bases and J by 1 base, with 15 bases between the two germline ends. The CDR3 has 16 amino acids. The chain's CDR3 is CASSTGGESGANVLTF. CDR3 nucleotide sequence: TGTGCCAGCTCCACCGGTGGGGAGTCTGGGGCCAACGTCCTGACTTTC.

This clone was recorded once. The gene calls are TRBV7-2 and TRBJ1-1, with D hard to call. CDR3 length equals 12 residues. Trimming removed 3 bases at V and 3 bases at J, with 5 bases between. From germline, CDR1 is SGHTA and CDR2 FQGNSA. The CDR3 sequence is CASSFADTEAFF. The CDR3 DNA reads TGTGCCAGCAGCTTTGCGGACACTGAAGCTTTCTTT.

The chain recombines TRBV6-5 with TRBJ2-1; possibly TRBD1 for D (6 bases). CDR1 is MNHEY and CDR2 is SVGAGI in the germline V gene. V dropped 4 bases and J dropped 0 bases, with 13 bases sitting between them. CDR3 size: 16 residues. The CDR3 sequence is CASSFIQGRSYNEQFF. The CDR3 DNA reads as TGTGCCAGCAGTTTCATACAGGGTCGCTCCTACAATGAGCAGTTCTTC.

CDR3 DNA: TGTGCCAGTAGTTTCGGGTCCCCTTCAAACAATGAGCAGTTCTTC. Its translation: CASSFGSPSNNEQFF. The chain combines TRBV2 with TRBJ2-1; D gene unclear. The germline V gene encodes CDR1 SNHLY and CDR2 FYNNEI. V gave up 9 bases and J gave up 5 bases, with 20 bases separating them. The CDR3 runs 15 residues. The whole variable domain, remainder taken from reference TRBV2 and TRBJ2-1, is EPEVTQTPSHQVTQMGQEVILRCVPISNHLYFYWYRQILGQKVEFLVSFYNNEISEKSEIFDDQFSVERPDGSNFTLKIRSTKLEDSAMYFCASSFGSPSNNEQFFGPGTRLTVL.

V gene TRBV28 combines with J gene TRBJ2-7; 8 nucleotides match TRBD1. Germline assignment: CDR1 MDHEN and CDR2 SYDVKM. V trimming: 6 bases; J trimming: 3 bases; junction bases outside the gene matches: 4. This CDR3 is 13 amino acids long. CDR3 sequence reads: CASRRQGSYEQYF. In DNA, the CDR3 is TGTGCCAGCAGGCGACAGGGGAGCTACGAGCAGTACTTC.

The V call is TRBV19, the J call TRBJ2-2; 10 bases align to TRBD2. The germline V gene has CDR1 LNHDA and CDR2 SQIVND (reference sequence). J lost 4 bases, V lost 3 bases, and 5 bases had no gene match. The CDR3 has 16 amino acids. CDR3 DNA: TGTGCCAGTAGTATCCTAGCGGGAGTGGGCACCGGGGAGCTGTTTTTT. It is translated as CASSILAGVGTGELFF.

J is TRBJ2-7 and V is TRBV11-2; tentative D call: TRBD2 (6 bases). The germline CDR1 and CDR2 sequences are SGHAT and FQNNGV. V lost 6 bases and J 2 bases, leaving 14 bases between the germline ends. The CDR3 extends over 14 amino acids. CDR3 residues: CASSSDGGTYEQYF. The CDR3 DNA reads TGTGCCAGCAGTTCCGACGGGGGAACCTACGAGCAGTACTTC.

V and J are TRBV7-2 and TRBJ2-1, with no clear D. V was trimmed by 3 bases and J by 0 bases, leaving 3 bases between them. Looked up from germline, CDR1 is SGHTA and CDR2 is FQGNSA. The CDR3 has 13 amino acids. The CDR3, as DNA: TGTGCCAGCAGCTTCCTCTCCTACAATGAGCAGTTCTTC. It specifies CASSFLSYNEQFF.

The J gene is TRBJ2-1, the V gene TRBV6-2 or TRBV6-3; 8 bases map to TRBD2. After removal of 5 bases from V and 6 bases from J, the junction contained 12 bases not matched to a gene. The CDR3 contains 16 residues. Germline CDR1 reads MNHEY; CDR2 reads SVGEGT. The CDR3 nucleotides read TGTGCCAGCAGTCGGTGGGGGAGCGGGAGTCTCAATGAGCAGTTCTTC. This codes for CASSRWGSGSLNEQFF.

This clone was detected only a few times. The chain has TRBV9 and TRBJ2-7; 7 bases agree with TRBD2. Trimming took 0 bases from V and 5 from J; bases not matched to a gene: 11. CDR1 is SGDLS, CDR2 YYNGEE, per germline. The CDR3 runs to 16 residues. The CDR3 sequence is CASSVATLAAINEQYF. The DNA for the CDR3 is TGTGCCAGCAGCGTAGCTACCCTAGCGGCGATCAACGAGCAGTACTTC.

The chain has TRBV3-1 (or the pseudogene TRBV3-2) and TRBJ2-7; D perhaps matches TRBD2 (6 bases). With 5 bases removed from V and 2 bases from J, the gap between germline ends came to 16 bases. The CDR3 is made up of 15 amino acids. Per germline, CDR1 LGHDT and CDR2 YNNKEL (reference sequence). The CDR3 loop is CASSSAGWGAYEQYF. DNA of the CDR3: TGTGCCAGCAGCTCCGCGGGGTGGGGCGCCTACGAGCAGTACTTC.

The chain employs TRBV18 and TRBJ2-7, with unresolved D. The CDR3 consists of 16 residues. Germline CDR1 is KGHSH and CDR2 is LQKENI. The V end lost 1 base, the J end lost 5 bases, and 18 bases lay between the germline ends. The CDR3 nucleotides read TGTGCCAGCTCACCACTACTAAGTTTTTCTTTTGACGAGCAGTACTTC. Translating it yields CASSPLLSFSFDEQYF.

DNA for the CDR3: TGTGCCAGCAGCTTAAAAGCCCAAGAGACCCAGTACTTC. Its protein product is CASSLKAQETQYF. The rearrangement links TRBV13 to TRBJ2-5; D is unresolved. Germline V gives CDR1 PRHDT, CDR2 FYEKMQ (reference sequence). This CDR3 is built from 13 residues. V lost 2 bases, J lost 1 base, and 5 bases lay in between.

The chain uses TRBV14 and TRBJ2-7, with D unresolved. Germline V gene sequence: CDR1 SGHDN, CDR2 FVKESK. Trimming pared 2 bases from V and 4 bases from J, leaving 9 bases between. This CDR3 comprises 13 residues. CDR3 bases: TGTGCCAGCAGCCAACAGGTGTGGTACGAGCAGTACTTC. This codes for CASSQQVWYEQYF.

This clone was seen just once. This chain uses TRBV7-9 with TRBJ2-3; 14 nucleotides align to TRBD2. CDR3 size: 16 residues. CDR1 SEHNR and CDR2 FQNEAQ come from the germline V gene (reference sequence). After removal of 5 bases from V and 6 bases from J, the junction contained 7 bases not matched to a gene. The CDR3 DNA reads as TGTGCCAGCAGCCAAGGGGGACTAGCGGGAGCCGATACGCAGTATTTT. Its protein product is CASSQGGLAGADTQYF.

This clone came up once. J is TRBJ1-6 and V is TRBV3-1 (or the pseudogene TRBV3-2); D unresolved. The CDR3 is 13 amino acids. V lost 2 bases and J 10 bases, leaving 9 bases between the germline ends. CDR1 and CDR2 from the germline V gene are LGHDT and YNNKEL (reference sequence). The CDR3 sequence is CASSQWLGSPLHF. In nucleotides, the CDR3 is TGTGCCAGCAGCCAATGGCTGGGCTCACCCCTCCACTTT.

V usage is TRBV2 and J usage is TRBJ2-5, with 14 bases fitting TRBD2. Germline lookup yields CDR1 SNHLY and CDR2 FYNNEI. The CDR3 is made up of 14 amino acids. The J segment lost 7 bases and the V segment lost 10 bases, leaving 8 bases of the junction unmatched. The CDR3 DNA is TGTGCCACCATGGGACTAGCGGGAGTGGGGACCCAGTACTTC. As protein: CATMGLAGVGTQYF. The full variable domain, in which reference TRBV2 and TRBJ2-5 provide the parts outside the CDR3, is EPEVTQTPSHQVTQMGQEVILRCVPISNHLYFYWYRQILGQKVEFLVSFYNNEISEKSEIFDDQFSVERPDGSNFTLKIRSTKLEDSAMYFCATMGLAGVGTQYFGPGTRLLVL.

The chain recombines TRBV3-1 (or the pseudogene TRBV3-2) with TRBJ1-5, with 7 nucleotides matching TRBD1. V lost 0 bases to trimming and J lost 9 bases; unmatched junction nucleotides: 8. Germline V gives CDR1 LGHDT, CDR2 YNNKEL (reference sequence). The CDR3 is made up of 15 amino acids. The CDR3 DNA reads TGTGCCAGCAGCCAAGATTGGGCAGGGGGATGGCCCCAGCATTTT. Translation gives CASSQDWAGGWPQHF.

This chain joins TRBV11-2 and TRBJ2-6, with D unresolved. The germline V and J ends were trimmed by 6 bases and 4 bases, with 10 bases remaining between them. The CDR3 consists of 14 residues. Germline V gene lookup returns CDR1 SGHAT and CDR2 FQNNGV. The CDR3 loop reads CASSQVAGANVLTF. The CDR3 coding sequence is TGTGCCAGCAGTCAGGTGGCCGGGGCCAACGTCCTGACTTTC. Drawing the rest from reference TRBV11-2 and TRBJ2-6, the complete variable domain is EAGVAQSPRYKIIEKRQSVAFWCNPISGHATLYWYQQILGQGPKLLIQFQNNGVVDDSQLPKDRFSAERLKGVDSTLKIQPAKLEDSAVYLCASSQVAGANVLTFGAGSRLTVL.